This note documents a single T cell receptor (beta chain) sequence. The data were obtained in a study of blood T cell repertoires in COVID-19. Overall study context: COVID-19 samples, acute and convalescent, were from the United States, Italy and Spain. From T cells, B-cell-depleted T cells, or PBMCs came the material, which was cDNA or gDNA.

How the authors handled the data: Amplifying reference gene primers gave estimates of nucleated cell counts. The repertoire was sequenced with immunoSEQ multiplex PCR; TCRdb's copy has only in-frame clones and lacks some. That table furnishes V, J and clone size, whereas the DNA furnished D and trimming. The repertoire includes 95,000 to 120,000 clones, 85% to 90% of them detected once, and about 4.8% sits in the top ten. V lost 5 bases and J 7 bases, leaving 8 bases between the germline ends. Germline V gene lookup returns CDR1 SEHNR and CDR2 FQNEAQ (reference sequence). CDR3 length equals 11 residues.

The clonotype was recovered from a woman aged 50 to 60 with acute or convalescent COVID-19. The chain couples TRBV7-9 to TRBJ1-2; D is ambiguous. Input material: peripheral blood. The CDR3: CASSPESGYTF. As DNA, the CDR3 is TGTGCCAGCAGCCCTGAGTCTGGCTACACCTTC.